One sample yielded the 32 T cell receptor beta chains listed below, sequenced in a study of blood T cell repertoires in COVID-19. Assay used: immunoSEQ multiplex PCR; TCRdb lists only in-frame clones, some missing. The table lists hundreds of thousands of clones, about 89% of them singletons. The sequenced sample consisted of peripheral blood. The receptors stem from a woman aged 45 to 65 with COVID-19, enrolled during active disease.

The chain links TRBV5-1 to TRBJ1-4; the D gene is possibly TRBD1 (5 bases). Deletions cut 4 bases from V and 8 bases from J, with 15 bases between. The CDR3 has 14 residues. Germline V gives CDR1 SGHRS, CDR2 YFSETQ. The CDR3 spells CASSLSGGREKLFF. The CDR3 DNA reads TGCGCCAGCAGCCTAAGTGGGGGGAGAGAAAAACTGTTTTTT. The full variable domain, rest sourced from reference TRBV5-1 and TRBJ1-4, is KAGVTQTPRYLIKTRGQQVTLSCSPISGHRSVSWYQQTPGQGLQFLFEYFSETQRNKGNFPGRFSGRQFSNSRSEMNVSTLELGDSALYLCASSLSGGREKLFFGSGTQLSVL.

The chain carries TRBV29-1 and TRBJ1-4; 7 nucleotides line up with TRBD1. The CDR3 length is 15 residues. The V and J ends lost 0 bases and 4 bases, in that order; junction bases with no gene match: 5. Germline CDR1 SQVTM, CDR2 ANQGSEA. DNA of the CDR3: TGCAGCGTTGAAGAACCGACAGGGATTAATGAAAAACTGTTTTTT. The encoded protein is CSVEEPTGINEKLFF.

The CDR3 loop is CASSQGLDEQFF. CDR3 in DNA: TGCGCCAGCAGCCAAGGACTGGATGAGCAGTTCTTC. The chain combines TRBV4-1 with TRBJ2-1; the D is unclear. V was shortened by 1 base and J by 8 bases, with 6 bases between the two germline ends. The germline gives CDR1 MGHRA, CDR2 YSYEKL. The CDR3 is 12 residues long.

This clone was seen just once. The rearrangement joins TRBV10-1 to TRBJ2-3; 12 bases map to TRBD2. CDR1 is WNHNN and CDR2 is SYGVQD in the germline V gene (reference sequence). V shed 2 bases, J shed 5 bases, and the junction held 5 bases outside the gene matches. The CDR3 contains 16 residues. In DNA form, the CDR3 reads TGCGCCAGCAGTGAGAGGACTAGCGGGGCGGTAGATACGCAGTATTTT. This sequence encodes CASSERTSGAVDTQYF.

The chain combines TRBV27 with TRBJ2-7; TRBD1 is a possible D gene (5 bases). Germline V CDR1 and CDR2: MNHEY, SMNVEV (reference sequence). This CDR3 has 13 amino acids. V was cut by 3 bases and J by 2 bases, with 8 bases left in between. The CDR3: CASSFSRAYEQYF. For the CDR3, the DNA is TGTGCCAGCAGTTTCTCCAGGGCCTACGAGCAGTACTTC.

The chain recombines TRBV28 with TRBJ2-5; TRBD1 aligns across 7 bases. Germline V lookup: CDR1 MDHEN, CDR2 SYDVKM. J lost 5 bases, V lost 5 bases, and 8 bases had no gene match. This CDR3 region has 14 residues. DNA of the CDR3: TGTGCCAGCAGTCGAAGACAGGGTGTGGAGACCCAGTACTTC. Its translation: CASSRRQGVETQYF.

This chain's CDR3 is CASSAREEQYF. In DNA form, the CDR3 reads TGTGCCAGCAGCGCCCGGGAAGAGCAGTACTTC. This chain joins TRBV3-1 (or the pseudogene TRBV3-2) and TRBJ2-7, with D perhaps TRBD2 (5 bases). The germline CDR1 and CDR2 sequences are LGHDT and YNNKEL (reference sequence). This CDR3 spans 11 amino acids. Trimming left V 5 bases short and J 7 bases short, with 9 bases between.

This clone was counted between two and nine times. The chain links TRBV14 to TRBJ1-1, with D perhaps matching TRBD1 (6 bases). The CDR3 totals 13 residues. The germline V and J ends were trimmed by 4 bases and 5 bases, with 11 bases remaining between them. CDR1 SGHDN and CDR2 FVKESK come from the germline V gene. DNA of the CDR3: TGTGCCAGCAGCCTTGACAGGATGACTGAAGCTTTCTTT. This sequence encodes CASSLDRMTEAFF.

In DNA form, the CDR3 reads TGCGCCAGCAGCTTGGGCGACGCCCAGGGCACCGGGGAGCTGTTTTTT. Translation: CASSLGDAQGTGELFF. V is TRBV5-1 and J is TRBJ2-2; a weak D match, TRBD1 (5 bases). The CDR3 totals 16 residues. Per germline, CDR1 SGHRS and CDR2 YFSETQ. V lost 0 bases and J 4 bases, leaving 13 bases between the germline ends.

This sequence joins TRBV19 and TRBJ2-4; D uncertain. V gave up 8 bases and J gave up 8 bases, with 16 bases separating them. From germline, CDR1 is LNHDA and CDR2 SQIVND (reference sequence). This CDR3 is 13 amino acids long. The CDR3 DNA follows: TGTGCCAGTGGGTGGAGTCGAGGCGACATTCAGTACTTC. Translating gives CASGWSRGDIQYF.

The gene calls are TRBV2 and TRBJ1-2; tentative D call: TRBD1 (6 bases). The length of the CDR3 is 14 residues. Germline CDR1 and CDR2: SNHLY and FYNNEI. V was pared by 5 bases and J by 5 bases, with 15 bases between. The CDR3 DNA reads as TGTGCCAGCAGTTTCGATGACAGGATTTATGGCTACACCTTC. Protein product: CASSFDDRIYGYTF.

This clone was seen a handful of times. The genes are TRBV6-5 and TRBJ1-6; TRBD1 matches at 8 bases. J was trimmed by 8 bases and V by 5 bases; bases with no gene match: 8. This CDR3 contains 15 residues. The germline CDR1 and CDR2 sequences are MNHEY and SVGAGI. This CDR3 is CASSPPTGVHSPLHF. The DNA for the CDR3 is TGTGCCAGCAGTCCGCCGACAGGGGTCCATTCACCCCTCCACTTT.

The DNA for the CDR3 is TGTGCCAGCATCAATCCAACAGGGATCGTGGCTGAAGCTTTCTTT. It encodes CASINPTGIVAEAFF. The chain carries TRBV6-5 and TRBJ1-1; TRBD1 is a possible D gene (6 bases). CDR1 MNHEY and CDR2 SVGAGI come from the germline V gene. The CDR3 is 15 amino acids. V shed 7 bases and J shed 6 bases, with 21 bases lying between them.

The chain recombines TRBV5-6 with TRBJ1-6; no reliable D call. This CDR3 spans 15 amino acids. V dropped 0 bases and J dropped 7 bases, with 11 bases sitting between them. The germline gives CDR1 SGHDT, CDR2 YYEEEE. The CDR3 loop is CASSLGMTRNSPLHF. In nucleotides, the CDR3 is TGTGCCAGCAGCTTGGGGATGACGAGGAATTCACCCCTCCACTTT.

The CDR3 DNA sequence: TGTGCCAGCAGCTTCGGGGGAGCCAAAAACATTCAGTACTTC. Translation: CASSFGGAKNIQYF. The chain joins TRBV11-2 to TRBJ2-4; possibly TRBD2 for D (6 bases). Germline-derived CDR1 and CDR2 are SGHAT and FQNNGV. The CDR3 runs 14 residues. Trimming took 3 bases from V and 0 from J, leaving 6 bases between them.

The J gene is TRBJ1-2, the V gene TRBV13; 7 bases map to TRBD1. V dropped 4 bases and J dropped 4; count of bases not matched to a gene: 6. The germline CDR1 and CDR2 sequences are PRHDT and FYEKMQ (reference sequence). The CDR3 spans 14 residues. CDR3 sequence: CASSYGQAFYGYTF. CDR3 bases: TGTGCCAGCAGCTACGGACAGGCCTTCTATGGCTACACCTTC.

The DNA for the CDR3 is TGTGCCAGCAGTTGGGGCTCAGAACCTGGAAACACCATATATTTT. This sequence encodes CASSWGSEPGNTIYF. The chain has TRBV6-5 and TRBJ1-3, with D possibly being TRBD1 (5 bases). Germline V CDR1 and CDR2: MNHEY, SVGAGI. The V gene lost 4 bases and the J gene lost 2 bases, with 12 bases spanning the gap. This CDR3 comprises 15 residues.

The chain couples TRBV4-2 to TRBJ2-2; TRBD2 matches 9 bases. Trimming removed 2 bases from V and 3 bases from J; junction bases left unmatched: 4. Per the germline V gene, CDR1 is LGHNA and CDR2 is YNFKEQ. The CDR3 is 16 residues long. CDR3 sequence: CASSQPLAGDTGELFF. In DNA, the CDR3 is TGTGCCAGCAGCCAACCGTTAGCGGGGGACACCGGGGAGCTGTTTTTT.

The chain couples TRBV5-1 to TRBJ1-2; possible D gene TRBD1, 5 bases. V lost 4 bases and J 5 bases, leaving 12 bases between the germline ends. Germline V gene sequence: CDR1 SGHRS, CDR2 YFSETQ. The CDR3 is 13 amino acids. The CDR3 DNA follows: TGCGCCAGCAGCGAAAGGGGATCGTATGGCTACACCTTC. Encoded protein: CASSERGSYGYTF. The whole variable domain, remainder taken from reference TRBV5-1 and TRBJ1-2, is KAGVTQTPRYLIKTRGQQVTLSCSPISGHRSVSWYQQTPGQGLQFLFEYFSETQRNKGNFPGRFSGRQFSNSRSEMNVSTLELGDSALYLCASSERGSYGYTFGSGTRLTVV.

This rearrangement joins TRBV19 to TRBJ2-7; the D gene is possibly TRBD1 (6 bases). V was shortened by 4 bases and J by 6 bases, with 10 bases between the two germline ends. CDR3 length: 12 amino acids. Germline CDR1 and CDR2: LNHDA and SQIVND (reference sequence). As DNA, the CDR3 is TGTGCCAGTAGTACCACAGGGACCGAGCAGTACTTC. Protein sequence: CASSTTGTEQYF.

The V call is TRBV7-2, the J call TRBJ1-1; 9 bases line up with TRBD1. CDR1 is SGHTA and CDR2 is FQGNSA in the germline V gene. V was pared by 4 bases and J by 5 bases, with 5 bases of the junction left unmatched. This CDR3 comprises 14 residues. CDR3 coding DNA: TGTGCCAGCAGCTGGGGACAGGGTGTAACTGAAGCTTTCTTT. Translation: CASSWGQGVTEAFF.

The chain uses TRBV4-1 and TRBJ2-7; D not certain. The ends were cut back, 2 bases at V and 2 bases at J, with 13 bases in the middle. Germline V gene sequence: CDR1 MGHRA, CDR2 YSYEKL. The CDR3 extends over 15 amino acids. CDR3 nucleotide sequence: TGCGCCAGCAGCCAATTAGCATTCGGAACCTACGAGCAGTACTTC. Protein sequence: CASSQLAFGTYEQYF.

The CDR3 bases are TGCAGCGTCGGGGACAACTACGAGCAGTACTTC. Translated, it gives CSVGDNYEQYF. The chain is built from TRBV29-1 and TRBJ2-7, with D maybe TRBD1 (6 bases). This CDR3 is 11 amino acids long. Trimming pared 6 bases from V and 3 bases from J, leaving 9 bases between. Germline V gene lookup returns CDR1 SQVTM and CDR2 ANQGSEA.

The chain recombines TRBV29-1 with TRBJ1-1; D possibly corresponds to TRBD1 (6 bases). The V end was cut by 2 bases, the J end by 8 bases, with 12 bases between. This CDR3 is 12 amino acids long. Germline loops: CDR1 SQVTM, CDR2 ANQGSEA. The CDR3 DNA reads TGCAGCGTTGAAACGGGGGGCCCCGAAGCTTTCTTT. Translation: CSVETGGPEAFF.

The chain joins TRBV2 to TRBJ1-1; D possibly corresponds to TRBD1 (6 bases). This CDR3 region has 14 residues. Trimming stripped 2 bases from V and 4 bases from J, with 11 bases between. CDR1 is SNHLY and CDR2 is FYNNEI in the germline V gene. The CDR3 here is CASSEYRVSTEAFF. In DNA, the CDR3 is TGTGCCAGCAGTGAATACAGGGTTAGCACTGAAGCTTTCTTT.

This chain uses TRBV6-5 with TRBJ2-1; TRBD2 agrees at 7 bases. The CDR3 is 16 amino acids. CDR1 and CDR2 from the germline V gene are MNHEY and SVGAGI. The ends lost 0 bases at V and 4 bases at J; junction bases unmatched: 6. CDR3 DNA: TGTGCCAGCAGTTACTCGGGGGGGGTAAAGTACAATGAGCAGTTCTTC. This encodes CASSYSGGVKYNEQFF.

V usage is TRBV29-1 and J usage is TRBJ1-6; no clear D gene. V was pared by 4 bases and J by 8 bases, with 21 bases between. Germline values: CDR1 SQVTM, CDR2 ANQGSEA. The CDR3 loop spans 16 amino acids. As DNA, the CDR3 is TGCAGCGTTGGGGCACCGTCTATGGGTAGAGATTCACCCCTCCACTTT. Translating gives CSVGAPSMGRDSPLHF.

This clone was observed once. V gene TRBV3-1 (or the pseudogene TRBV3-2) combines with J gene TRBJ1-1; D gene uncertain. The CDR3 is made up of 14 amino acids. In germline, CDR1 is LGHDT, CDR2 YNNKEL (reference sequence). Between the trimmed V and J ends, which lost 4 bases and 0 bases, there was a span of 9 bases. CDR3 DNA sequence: TGTGCCAGCAGCCCCTCAGCGGTGAACACTGAAGCTTTCTTT. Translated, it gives CASSPSAVNTEAFF.

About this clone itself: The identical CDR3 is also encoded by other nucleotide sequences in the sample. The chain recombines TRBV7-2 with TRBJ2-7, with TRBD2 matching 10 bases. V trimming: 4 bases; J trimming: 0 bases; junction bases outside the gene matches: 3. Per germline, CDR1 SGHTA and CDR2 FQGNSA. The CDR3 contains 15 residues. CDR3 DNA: TGTGCCAGCAGCTCTAGCGGGGGTAGCTCCTACGAGCAGTACTTC. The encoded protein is CASSSSGGSSYEQYF.

The CDR3 sequence: CASSAPRSEGYGYTF. The CDR3 bases are TGTGCCAGCAGCGCCCCTCGATCAGAGGGATATGGCTACACCTTC. The chain has TRBV9 and TRBJ1-2; D is unresolved. Deletions cut 3 bases from V and 5 bases from J, with 17 bases between. The CDR3 loop spans 15 amino acids. Germline CDR1 is SGDLS and CDR2 is YYNGEE.

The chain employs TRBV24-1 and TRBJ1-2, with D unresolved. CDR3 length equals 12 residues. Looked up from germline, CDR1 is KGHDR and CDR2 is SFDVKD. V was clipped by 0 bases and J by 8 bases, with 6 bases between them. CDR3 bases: TGTGCCACCAGTGATTTGCGGGAAGGCTACACCTTC. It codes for CATSDLREGYTF.

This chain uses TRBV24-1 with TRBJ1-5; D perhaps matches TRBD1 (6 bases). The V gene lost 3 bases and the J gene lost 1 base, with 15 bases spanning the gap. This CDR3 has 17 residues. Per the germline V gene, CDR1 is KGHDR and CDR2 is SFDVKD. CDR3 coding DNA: TGTGCCACCAGTGATCCCTGGGGGGGGGCGAGCAATCAGCCCCAGCATTTT. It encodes CATSDPWGGASNQPQHF.